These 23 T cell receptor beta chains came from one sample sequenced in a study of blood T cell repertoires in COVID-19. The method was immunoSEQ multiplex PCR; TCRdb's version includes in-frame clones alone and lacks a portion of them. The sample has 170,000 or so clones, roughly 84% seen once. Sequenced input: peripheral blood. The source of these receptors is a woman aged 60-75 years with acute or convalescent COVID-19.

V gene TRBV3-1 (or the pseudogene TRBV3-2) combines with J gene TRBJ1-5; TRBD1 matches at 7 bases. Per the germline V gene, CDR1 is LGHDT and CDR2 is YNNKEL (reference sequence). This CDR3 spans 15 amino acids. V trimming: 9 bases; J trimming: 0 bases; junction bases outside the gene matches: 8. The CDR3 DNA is TGTGCCAGTCAGTCCGGACAGGATAGCAATCAGCCCCAGCATTTT. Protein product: CASQSGQDSNQPQHF.

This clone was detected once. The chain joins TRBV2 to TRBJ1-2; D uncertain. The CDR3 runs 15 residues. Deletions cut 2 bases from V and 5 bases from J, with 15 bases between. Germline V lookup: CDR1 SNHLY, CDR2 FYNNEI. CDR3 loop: CASSERRIPSYGYTF. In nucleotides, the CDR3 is TGTGCCAGCAGTGAAAGGAGGATACCGTCTTATGGCTACACCTTC.

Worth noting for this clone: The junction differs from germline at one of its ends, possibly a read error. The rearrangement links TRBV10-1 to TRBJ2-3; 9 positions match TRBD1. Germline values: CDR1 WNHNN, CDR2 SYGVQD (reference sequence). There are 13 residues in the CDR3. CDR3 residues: CATTAGTGFETNF. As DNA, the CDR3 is TGCGCCACCACCGCCGGGACAGGGTTCGAGACAAACTTT.

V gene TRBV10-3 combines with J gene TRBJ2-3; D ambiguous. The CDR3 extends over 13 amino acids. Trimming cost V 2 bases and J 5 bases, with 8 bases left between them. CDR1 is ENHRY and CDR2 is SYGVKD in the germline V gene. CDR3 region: CAISESNGDTQYF. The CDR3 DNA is TGTGCCATCAGTGAGAGCAACGGAGATACGCAGTATTTT.

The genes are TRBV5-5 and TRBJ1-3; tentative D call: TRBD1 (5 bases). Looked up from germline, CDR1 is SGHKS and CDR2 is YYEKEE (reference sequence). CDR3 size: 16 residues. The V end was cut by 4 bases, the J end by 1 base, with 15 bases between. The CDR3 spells CASSPRDGYSGNTIYF. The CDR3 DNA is TGTGCCAGCAGCCCGCGGGACGGCTATTCTGGAAACACCATATATTTT.

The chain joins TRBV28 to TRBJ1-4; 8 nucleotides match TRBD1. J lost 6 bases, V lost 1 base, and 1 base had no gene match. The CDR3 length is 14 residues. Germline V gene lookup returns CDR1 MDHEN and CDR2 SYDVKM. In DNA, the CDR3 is TGTGCCAGCAGTTTATTACAGGGGGATGAAAAACTGTTTTTT. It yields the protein CASSLLQGDEKLFF.

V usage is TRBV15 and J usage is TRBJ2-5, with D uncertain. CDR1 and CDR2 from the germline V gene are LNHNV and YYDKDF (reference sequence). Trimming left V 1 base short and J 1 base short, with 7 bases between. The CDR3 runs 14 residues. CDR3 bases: TGTGCCACCAGCAGAGGTGGCAGCCAAGAGACCCAGTACTTC. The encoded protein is CATSRGGSQETQYF.

CDR3 coding DNA: TGTGCCAGCAGCTTTTTTCGGGGATTAGTCTACGAGCAGTACTTC. Amino acids: CASSFFRGLVYEQYF. The chain uses TRBV7-2 and TRBJ2-7; D perhaps matches TRBD2 (5 bases). The V and J ends lost 3 bases and 3 bases respectively, with 15 bases between them. Germline V gives CDR1 SGHTA, CDR2 FQGNSA. This CDR3 comprises 15 residues. Complete variable domain (other parts from reference TRBV7-2 and TRBJ2-7): GAGVSQSPSNKVTEKGKDVELRCDPISGHTALYWYRQSLGQGLEFLIYFQGNSAPDKSGLPSDRFSAERTGGSVSTLTIQRTQQEDSAVYLCASSFFRGLVYEQYFGPGTRLTVT.

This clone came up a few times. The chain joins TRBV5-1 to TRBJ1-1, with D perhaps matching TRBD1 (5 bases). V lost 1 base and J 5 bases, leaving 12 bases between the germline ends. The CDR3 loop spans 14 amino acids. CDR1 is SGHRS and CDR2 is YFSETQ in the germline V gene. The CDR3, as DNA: TGCGCCAGCAGCTTGAACTCTGGGGGGACTGAAGCTTTCTTT. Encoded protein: CASSLNSGGTEAFF.

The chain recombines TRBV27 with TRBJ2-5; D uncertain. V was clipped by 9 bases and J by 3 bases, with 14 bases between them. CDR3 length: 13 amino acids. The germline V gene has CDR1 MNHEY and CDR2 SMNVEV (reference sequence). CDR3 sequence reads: CASKEHGEETQYF. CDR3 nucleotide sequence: TGTGCCAGTAAAGAGCACGGAGAAGAGACCCAGTACTTC.

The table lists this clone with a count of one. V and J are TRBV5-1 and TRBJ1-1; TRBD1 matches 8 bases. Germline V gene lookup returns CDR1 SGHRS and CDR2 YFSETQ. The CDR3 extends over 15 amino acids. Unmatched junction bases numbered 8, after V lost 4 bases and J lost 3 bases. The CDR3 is CASSPLTGVDTEAFF. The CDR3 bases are TGCGCCAGCAGCCCACTGACAGGGGTCGACACTGAAGCTTTCTTT.

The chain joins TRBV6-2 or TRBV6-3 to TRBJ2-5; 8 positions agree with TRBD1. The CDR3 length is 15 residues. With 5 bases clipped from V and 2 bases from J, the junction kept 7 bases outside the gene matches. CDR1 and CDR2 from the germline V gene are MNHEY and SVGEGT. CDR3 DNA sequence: TGTGCCAGCAGTCCCGACAGGGGCAGACAAGAGACCCAGTACTTC. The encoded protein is CASSPDRGRQETQYF.

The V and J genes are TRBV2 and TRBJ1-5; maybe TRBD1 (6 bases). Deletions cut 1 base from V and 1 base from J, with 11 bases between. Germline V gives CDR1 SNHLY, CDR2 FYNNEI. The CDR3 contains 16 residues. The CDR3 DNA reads TGTGCCAGCAGTGAAGGCACGGACAGAAGCAATCAGCCCCAGCATTTT. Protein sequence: CASSEGTDRSNQPQHF.

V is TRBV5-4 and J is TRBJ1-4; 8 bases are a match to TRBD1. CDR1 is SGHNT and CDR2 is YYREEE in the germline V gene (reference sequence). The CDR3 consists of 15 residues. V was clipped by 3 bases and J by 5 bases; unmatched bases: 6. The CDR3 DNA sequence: TGTGCCAGCAGCTCCCCAGGGGGCGCGAATGAAAAACTGTTTTTT. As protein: CASSSPGGANEKLFF.

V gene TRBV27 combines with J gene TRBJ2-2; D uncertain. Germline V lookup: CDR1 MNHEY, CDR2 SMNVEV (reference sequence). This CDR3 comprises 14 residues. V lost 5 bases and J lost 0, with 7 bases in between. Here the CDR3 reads CASSPQSNTGELFF. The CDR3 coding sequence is TGTGCCAGCAGTCCTCAGTCGAACACCGGGGAGCTGTTTTTT.

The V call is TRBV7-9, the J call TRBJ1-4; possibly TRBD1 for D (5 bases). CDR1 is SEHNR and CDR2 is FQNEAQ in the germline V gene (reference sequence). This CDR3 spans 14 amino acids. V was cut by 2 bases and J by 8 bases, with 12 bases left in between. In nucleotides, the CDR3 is TGTGCCAGCAGCTTAACAGGTACCGCGGAAAAACTGTTTTTT. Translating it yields CASSLTGTAEKLFF.

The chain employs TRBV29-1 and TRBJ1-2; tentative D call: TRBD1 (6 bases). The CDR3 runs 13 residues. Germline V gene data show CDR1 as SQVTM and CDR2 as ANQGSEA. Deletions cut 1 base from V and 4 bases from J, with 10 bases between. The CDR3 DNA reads TGCAGCGTTGAAGCTCAGGGGATCTATGGCTACACCTTC. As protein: CSVEAQGIYGYTF. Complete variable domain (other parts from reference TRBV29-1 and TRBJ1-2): SAVISQKPSRDICQRGTSLTIQCQVDSQVTMMFWYRQQPGQSLTLIATANQGSEATYESGFVIDKFPISRPNLTFSTLTVSNMSPEDSSIYLCSVEAQGIYGYTFGSGTRLTVV.

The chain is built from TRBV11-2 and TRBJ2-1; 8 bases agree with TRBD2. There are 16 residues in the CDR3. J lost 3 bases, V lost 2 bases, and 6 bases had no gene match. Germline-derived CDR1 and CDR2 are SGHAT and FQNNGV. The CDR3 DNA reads TGTGCCAGCAGCTTATTAGGACTAGCCGTCTACAATGAGCAGTTCTTC. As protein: CASSLLGLAVYNEQFF. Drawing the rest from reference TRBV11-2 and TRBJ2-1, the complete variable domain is EAGVAQSPRYKIIEKRQSVAFWCNPISGHATLYWYQQILGQGPKLLIQFQNNGVVDDSQLPKDRFSAERLKGVDSTLKIQPAKLEDSAVYLCASSLLGLAVYNEQFFGPGTRLTVL.

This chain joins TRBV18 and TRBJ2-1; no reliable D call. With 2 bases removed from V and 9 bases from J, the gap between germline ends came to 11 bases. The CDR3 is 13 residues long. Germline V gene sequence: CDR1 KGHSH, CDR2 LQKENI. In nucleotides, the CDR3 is TGTGCCAGCTCACCATTCCCAACTACTGAGCAGTTCTTC. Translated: CASSPFPTTEQFF. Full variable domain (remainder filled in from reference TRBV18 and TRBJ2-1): NAGVMQNPRHLVRRRGQEARLRCSPMKGHSHVYWYRQLPEEGLKFMVYLQKENIIDESGMPKERFSAEFPKEGPSILRIQQVVRGDSAAYFCASSPFPTTEQFFGPGTRLTVL.

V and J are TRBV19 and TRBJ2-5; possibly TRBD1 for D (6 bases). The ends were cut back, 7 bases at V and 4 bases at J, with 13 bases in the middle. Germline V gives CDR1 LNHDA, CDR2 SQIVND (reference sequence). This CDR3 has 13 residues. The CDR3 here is CASTKQGTETQYF. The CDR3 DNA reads TGTGCCAGTACTAAACAGGGTACAGAGACCCAGTACTTC.

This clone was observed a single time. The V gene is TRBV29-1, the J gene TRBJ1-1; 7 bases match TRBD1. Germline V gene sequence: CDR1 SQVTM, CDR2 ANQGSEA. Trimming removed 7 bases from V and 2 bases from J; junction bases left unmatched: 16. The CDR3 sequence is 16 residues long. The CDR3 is CSGPDRQGAKNTEAFF. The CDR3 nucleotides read TGCAGCGGGCCAGATCGACAGGGAGCAAAAAACACTGAAGCTTTCTTT. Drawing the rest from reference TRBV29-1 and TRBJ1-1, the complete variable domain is SAVISQKPSRDICQRGTSLTIQCQVDSQVTMMFWYRQQPGQSLTLIATANQGSEATYESGFVIDKFPISRPNLTFSTLTVSNMSPEDSSIYLCSGPDRQGAKNTEAFFGQGTRLTVV.

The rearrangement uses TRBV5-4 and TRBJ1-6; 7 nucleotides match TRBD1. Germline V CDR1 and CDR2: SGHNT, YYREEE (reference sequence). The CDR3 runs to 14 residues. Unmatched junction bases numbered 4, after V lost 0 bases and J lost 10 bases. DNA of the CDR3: TGTGCCAGCAGCTTGGACAGGGGAATATCACCCCTCCACTTT. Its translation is CASSLDRGISPLHF.

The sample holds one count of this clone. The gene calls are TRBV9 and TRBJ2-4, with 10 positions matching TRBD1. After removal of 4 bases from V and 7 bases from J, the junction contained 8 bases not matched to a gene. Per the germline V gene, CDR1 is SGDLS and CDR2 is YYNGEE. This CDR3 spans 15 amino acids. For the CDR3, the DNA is TGTGCCAGCAGCCTAGACGGACAGGGGGAGAACATTCAGTACTTC. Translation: CASSLDGQGENIQYF.